Below, 17 T cell receptor beta chains from the same sample are listed, as sequenced in a study of T cells in Graves' hyperthyroidism and ophthalmopathy. Authors of the study amplified TCR beta CDR3 regions from RNA transcripts. Initially, a first-round RT-PCR of the TCR CDR3 employed the HTBI primer set. A single record per CDR3 protein comes from TCRdb applying MiXCR to the multiplex PCR reads. The sample has about 410,000 distinct CDR3 sequences, around 15% seen once. The material sequenced was blood. The receptors shown here come from a woman aged 25 to 45 with Graves' ophthalmopathy.

This clonotype came up many times. The CDR3 DNA follows: TGTGCCAGCAGTCTCCTCGAGGGGGGCCGCTCCTACAATGAGCAGTTCTTC. It translates to CASSLLEGGRSYNEQFF. The V and J genes are TRBV2 and TRBJ2-1; either TRBD1 or TRBD2 may supply D (6 bases each). V was trimmed by 5 bases and J by 0 bases, leaving 17 bases between them. The length of the CDR3 is 17 residues. Germline V lookup: CDR1 SNHLY, CDR2 FYNNEI.

The J gene is TRBJ1-2, the V gene TRBV18; perhaps TRBD1 as D (5 bases). Germline V gives CDR1 KGHSH, CDR2 LQKENI. The CDR3 sequence is 13 residues long. Trimming removed 3 bases from V and 11 bases from J, with 16 bases in between. The CDR3 reads CASSPSDTRSYTF. The CDR3 DNA sequence: TGTGCCAGCTCACCCTCGGACACCCGATCATACACCTTC.

At least ten counts were recorded for this clonotype. This chain joins TRBV7-2 and TRBJ1-2; TRBD1 matches at 8 bases. Germline V gene data show CDR1 as SGHTA and CDR2 as FQGNSA. J lost 3 bases, V lost 4 bases, and 10 bases had no gene match. The CDR3 loop spans 16 amino acids. The CDR3 DNA is TGTGCCAGCAGCTCAGGGGGCGCCCGCACCGACTATGGCTACACCTTC. Encoded protein: CASSSGGARTDYGYTF. Using reference TRBV7-2 and TRBJ1-2 for the parts outside the CDR3, the full variable domain is GAGVSQSPSNKVTEKGKDVELRCDPISGHTALYWYRQSLGQGLEFLIYFQGNSAPDKSGLPSDRFSAERTGGSVSTLTIQRTQQEDSAVYLCASSSGGARTDYGYTFGSGTRLTVV.

This clonotype was seen many times. J is TRBJ1-2 and V is TRBV2; D unresolved. This CDR3 is 14 amino acids long. Germline V lookup: CDR1 SNHLY, CDR2 FYNNEI. Trimming removed 4 bases at V and 3 bases at J, with 12 bases between. This CDR3 is CASSGGSFDYGYTF. The CDR3 DNA reads as TGTGCCAGCAGTGGTGGATCCTTCGACTATGGCTACACCTTC. The variable domain in full, completed from reference TRBV2 and TRBJ1-2, reads EPEVTQTPSHQVTQMGQEVILRCVPISNHLYFYWYRQILGQKVEFLVSFYNNEISEKSEIFDDQFSVERPDGSNFTLKIRSTKLEDSAMYFCASSGGSFDYGYTFGSGTRLTVV.

This clonotype has just a few counts. The CDR3 DNA reads as TGCAGCGTTGAAAAGGGGGATGGAGAGACCCAGTACTTC. This encodes CSVEKGDGETQYF. The chain uses TRBV29-1 and TRBJ2-5, with a weak D call TRBD1 (6 bases). Germline V gene sequence: CDR1 SQVTM, CDR2 ANQGSEA. Trimming stripped 2 bases from V and 4 bases from J, with 11 bases between. The CDR3 has 13 residues.

This clonotype was counted at least ten times. This chain's CDR3 is CASNAFRGQGTDTQYF. The CDR3 region has the DNA TGTGCCAGCAACGCATTTCGGGGACAGGGGACAGATACGCAGTATTTT. The J gene is TRBJ2-3, the V gene TRBV5-5; TRBD1 agrees at 10 bases. The germline V gene has CDR1 SGHKS and CDR2 YYEKEE (reference sequence). CDR3 length: 16 residues. Germline trimming cut 6 bases from V and 3 bases from J; bases unmatched to any gene: 10.

Only a few counts were recorded for this clonotype. A much larger clone sits a single nucleotide away, making a read error possible. The chain couples TRBV15 to TRBJ2-2, with D perhaps TRBD1 or TRBD2 (5 bases each). Germline CDR1 is LNHNV and CDR2 is YYDKDF (reference sequence). The CDR3 length is 16 residues. V lost 4 bases, J lost 3 bases, and 15 bases lay in between. The CDR3 spells CATSMGPPADTGELFF. CDR3 nucleotide sequence: TGTGCCACCAGCATGGGACCCCCCGCGGACACCGGGGAGCTGTTTTTT.

Many counts were recorded for this clonotype. The J gene is TRBJ2-3, the V gene TRBV30; 12 nucleotides agree with TRBD2. There are 15 residues in the CDR3. J lost 8 bases, V lost 5 bases, and 11 bases had no gene match. Looked up from germline, CDR1 is GTSNPN and CDR2 is SVGIG (reference sequence). The CDR3 DNA reads TGTGCCTGGGCCTTACCGCTAGCGGGGGGGGGTACGCAGTATTTT. Protein sequence: CAWALPLAGGGTQYF.

This clonotype was observed at least ten times. The gene calls are TRBV20-1 and TRBJ1-4; 9 bases are shared with TRBD1. The CDR3 sequence is 17 residues long. J gave up 7 bases and V 5 bases, and 17 bases lay outside the gene matches. Germline CDR1 is DFQATT and CDR2 is SNEGSKA (reference sequence). The CDR3 DNA follows: TGCAGTGCTGAATCACAGGGGGCGCGGTATAGTGCTGAAAAACTGTTTTTT. Translation gives CSAESQGARYSAEKLFF.

This clonotype was detected ten times or more. The gene calls are TRBV6-1 and TRBJ2-3, with 11 bases aligning to TRBD1. Germline V gives CDR1 MNHNS, CDR2 SASEGT. CDR3 size: 16 residues. With V trimmed by 5 bases and J by 4 bases, 8 bases remained unmatched. CDR3 residues: CASSYYRTGGPDTQYF. CDR3 nucleotide sequence: TGTGCCAGCAGTTATTACCGGACAGGGGGCCCAGATACGCAGTATTTT.

The table lists this clonotype with a few counts. This chain uses TRBV7-9 with TRBJ1-2; TRBD1 matches at 12 bases. The CDR3 has 14 amino acids. V lost 4 bases and J lost 8; bases outside the gene matches: 5. The V gene's germline CDR1 is SEHNR and CDR2 FQNEAQ (reference sequence). The CDR3 DNA follows: TGTGCCAGCAGCTCGGGGGACAGGGGGCTAGGCTACACCTTC. Amino acids: CASSSGDRGLGYTF. The complete variable domain, with remaining parts taken from reference TRBV7-9 and TRBJ1-2, reads DTGVSQNPRHKITKRGQNVTFRCDPISEHNRLYWYRQTLGQGPEFLTYFQNEAQLEKSRLLSDRFSAERPKGSFSTLEIQRTEQGDSAMYLCASSSGDRGLGYTFGSGTRLTVV.

This clonotype was seen ten or more times. The chain employs TRBV20-1 and TRBJ2-3; TRBD1 aligns across 7 bases. With 0 bases clipped from V and 2 bases from J, the junction kept 20 bases outside the gene matches. The CDR3 sequence is 20 residues long. Germline CDR1 DFQATT, CDR2 SNEGSKA (reference sequence). CDR3 region: CSARDLVAVQGPFHTDTQYF. In nucleotides, the CDR3 is TGCAGTGCTAGAGATCTCGTGGCCGTACAGGGGCCGTTTCACACAGATACGCAGTATTTT.

This clonotype was counted many times. The chain joins TRBV28 to TRBJ1-5, with D possibly being TRBD1 (5 bases). V shed 1 base and J shed 4 bases, with 14 bases lying between them. The germline gives CDR1 MDHEN, CDR2 SYDVKM. The length of the CDR3 is 16 residues. CDR3 amino acids: CASSLYQGTANQPQHF. The DNA of the CDR3 is TGTGCCAGCAGTTTATATCAGGGTACGGCAAATCAGCCCCAGCATTTT.

The table lists this clonotype with many counts. The gene calls are TRBV20-1 and TRBJ2-5; 10 bases fit TRBD1. Germline V gene lookup returns CDR1 DFQATT and CDR2 SNEGSKA (reference sequence). With V trimmed by 5 bases and J by 4 bases, 10 bases remained unmatched. This CDR3 spans 15 amino acids. In nucleotides, the CDR3 is TGCAGTGCTCAACCCGGGACAGGGGCCCGAGAGACCCAGTACTTC. This encodes CSAQPGTGARETQYF.

In regard to this clonotype: A much larger clone lies a single base off, so this may be a read error. The V call is TRBV20-1, the J call TRBJ2-7, with TRBD1 identical over 10 bases. Germline V lookup: CDR1 DFQATT, CDR2 SNEGSKA (reference sequence). CDR3 length: 14 amino acids. V was pared by 6 bases and J by 3 bases, with 8 bases of the junction left unmatched. CDR3 nucleotides: TGCAGTGCCGATCTCCGGGACAGGGGCTACGAGCAGTACTTC. Amino acids: CSADLRDRGYEQYF.

The chain couples TRBV5-6 to TRBJ1-4, with TRBD1 matching 8 bases. The germline V gene encodes CDR1 SGHDT and CDR2 YYEEEE. V was clipped by 5 bases and J by 8 bases; unmatched bases: 11. CDR3 length: 15 residues. The CDR3 nucleotides read TGTGCCAGCAGTAGACCGGGACAGGAAATGGAAAAACTGTTTTTT. Translating it yields CASSRPGQEMEKLFF.

The table lists this clonotype with many counts. The rearrangement links TRBV30 to TRBJ2-5; tentatively, D is TRBD1 (5 bases). CDR1 is GTSNPN and CDR2 is SVGIG in the germline V gene (reference sequence). The CDR3 runs to 12 residues. The V end lost 3 bases, the J end lost 4 bases, and 9 bases lay between the germline ends. For the CDR3, the DNA is TGTGCCTGGAGGGCAGGGATAGAGACCCAGTACTTC. This encodes CAWRAGIETQYF.